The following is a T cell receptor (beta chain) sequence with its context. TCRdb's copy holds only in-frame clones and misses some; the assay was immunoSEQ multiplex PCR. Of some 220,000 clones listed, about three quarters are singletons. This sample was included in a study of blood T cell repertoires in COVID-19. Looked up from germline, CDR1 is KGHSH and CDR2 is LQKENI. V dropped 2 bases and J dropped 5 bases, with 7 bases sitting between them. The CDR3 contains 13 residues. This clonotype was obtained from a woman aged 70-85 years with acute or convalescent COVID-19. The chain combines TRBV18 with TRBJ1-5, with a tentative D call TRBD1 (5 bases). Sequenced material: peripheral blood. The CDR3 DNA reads TGTGCCAGCTCACCAGGGGCCTATCAGCCCCAGCATTTT. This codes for CASSPGAYQPQHF.